This T cell receptor (beta chain) was recorded in a study of T cells in Graves' hyperthyroidism and ophthalmopathy. The study, taken as a whole, reports: Appearing also in blood were most of the thyroid clonotypes expanded above 0.001.

Orbital computed tomography and thyroid ultrasound, together with serum TRAb and thyroxine and clinical symptoms, were used for diagnoses. Fresh 10 ml peripheral blood yielded PBMCs. Regions amplified from RNA transcripts were the TCR beta CDR3 regions. HTBI primers were employed in a first-round RT-PCR of the TCR CDR3. Each CDR3 protein gets one entry after TCRdb re-called the multiplex PCR reads with MiXCR. The table lists 490,000 or so distinct CDR3 sequences, just under 20% of them singletons. For this clonotype: No antigen is known for it.

Sequencing was done on a sample of blood. The clonotype comes from a man aged 40-49 years with Graves' ophthalmopathy.

The CDR3 protein is CASSEYGQGVTEAFF. The CDR3 DNA reads as TGTGCCAGCAGTGAATACGGTCAGGGGGTCACTGAAGCTTTCTTT. The V gene is TRBV6-1, the J gene TRBJ1-1; 7 bases are shared with TRBD1. The junction had 7 bases not matched to a gene; V was cut back by 2 bases and J by 4 bases. The CDR3 is made up of 15 amino acids. Germline V gives CDR1 MNHNS, CDR2 SASEGT.